This T cell receptor (beta chain) was sequenced in a study of CD8+CD57+ T cells in acquired aplastic anemia. CDR3 length: 15 amino acids. V lost 2 bases, J lost 1 base, and 11 bases lay in between. CDR1 is MGHDK and CDR2 is SYGVNS in the germline V gene. Profiles of TCR beta VDJ and CDR3 were generated from a genomic DNA template. In TCRdb, the reads were re-called with MiXCR into one record per CDR3 protein. This table holds approximately 300,000 distinct CDR3 sequences, around three fifths found once. For sequencing, patients were chosen who had shown expansion of CD8+CD57+ cells by flow cytometry. Sampling of blood occurred while the patients had still received no therapy. Study-level results: Patients and controls turned out to have 25 to 30 CD8+ CDR3 sequences in common.

About this clonotype itself: Its antigen is unknown.

J is TRBJ2-5 and V is TRBV25-1; D unclear. Sequenced: sorted CD4+, CD8+, or CD8+CD57+ T cells (not recorded which) from PBMCs. The TCR originated in a human donor with aplastic anemia. The CDR3 DNA reads as TGTGCCAGCAGTGAACCCACGCACTCCCAAGAGACCCAGTACTTC. Residues: CASSEPTHSQETQYF.